This is a list of T cell receptor beta chains from one sample in a study of cytomegalovirus exposure and HLA in healthy donors. The table came from immunoSEQ multiplex PCR; TCRdb's copy has only in-frame clones and leaves some out. In the table there are fewer than 120,000 clones, over 85% of which are singletons. The sample was PBMCs. The receptors stem from a woman younger than 30 in good health and CMV-seronegative. Each CDR3 is given without its conserved first and last residue. Clone size is given for some rows only: seen once, a few or many times, or a class if the clone is expanded.

cdr3_aa j_call v_call clone_size
ASNRGAGENEQF TRBJ2-1 TRBV9 .
ASSSTGVNQPQH TRBJ1-5 TRBV27 .
ASSPAGTGGGGTEAF TRBJ1-1 TRBV4-3 .
ASNQGGAKNIQY TRBJ2-4 TRBV9 .
ASSQTVAAGPGGELF TRBJ2-2 TRBV4-2 .
ASSLEDSLD TRBJ2-5 TRBV7-9 .
ATSLISPTYTINYGYT TRBJ1-2 TRBV15 .
ASSLGTALNTEAF TRBJ1-1 TRBV16 .
ASSVGTGDEKLF TRBJ1-4 TRBV9 once
ASSVGELAKNIQY TRBJ2-4 TRBV9 .
ASSRRRQGKTYEQY TRBJ2-7 TRBV11-2 .
ASKKDGGAPDTQY TRBJ2-3 TRBV5-1 .
ASRPSGDDTQY TRBJ2-3 TRBV27 .
ASSLRTGRNTEAF TRBJ1-1 TRBV13 .
ASSLAPSLAVTDTQY TRBJ2-3 TRBV7-9 .
ASISYSYEQY TRBJ2-7 TRBV27 .
ASSSLTGNPYEQY TRBJ2-7 TRBV5-5 .
ASSLVVAGGRWTGELF TRBJ2-2 TRBV5-1 .
ASSPRDRAIQQY TRBJ2-7 TRBV19 .
ASRGTGGAYEQY TRBJ2-7 TRBV2 .
ASSQSLGGQADNQPQH TRBJ1-5 TRBV23-1 .
ASMRDRTNEKLF TRBJ1-4 TRBV7-9 .
ASSPTSGSLGEQY TRBJ2-7 TRBV18 .
ASSLSQGAIGYT TRBJ1-2 TRBV27 few
AWSHPYNPPREMETQY TRBJ2-5 TRBV30 .
ASSMGGYTEAF TRBJ1-1 TRBV27 few
ASSARDSPNEKLF TRBJ1-4 TRBV5-1 .
AISETSLEGPQH TRBJ1-5 TRBV10-3 .
ASSWTGSGELF TRBJ2-2 TRBV7-3 .
ASSIINQPQH TRBJ1-5 TRBV19 once
AISDRVDRETDTQY TRBJ2-3 TRBV10-3 .
ASSLDRVYNEQF TRBJ2-1 TRBV9 .
ASSSSTVGASGYT TRBJ1-2 TRBV7-2 .
ASSLEGAGVSYEQY TRBJ2-7 TRBV11-1 .
AIRPTGDNGYT TRBJ1-2 TRBV10-3 .
ASRTGLAGVSDTQY TRBJ2-3 TRBV5-1 .
ASSSGGGTGELF TRBJ2-2 TRBV13 .
ASSRTGYNYGYT TRBJ1-2 TRBV28 .
ASSRGTGTDQETQY TRBJ2-5 TRBV4-1 .
ASSFQGLNTEAF TRBJ1-1 TRBV5-8 .
ASSQTTSSNEQF TRBJ2-1 TRBV4-3 .
ASSPWTGRNTEAF TRBJ1-1 TRBV11-2 .
ASSFLAWNEQF TRBJ2-1 TRBV19 .
ASSREPNSPLH TRBJ1-6 TRBV11-2 .
ASANRMNTEAF TRBJ1-1 TRBV28 .
ASSLASGQGLAF TRBJ1-1 TRBV5-1 .
ASTLLPNTEAF TRBJ1-1 TRBV28 .
SALTGGDTEAF TRBJ1-1 TRBV29-1 .
ASSLAGDYGYT TRBJ1-2 TRBV5-1 few
ASSFRGGNEQF TRBJ2-1 TRBV5-1 once